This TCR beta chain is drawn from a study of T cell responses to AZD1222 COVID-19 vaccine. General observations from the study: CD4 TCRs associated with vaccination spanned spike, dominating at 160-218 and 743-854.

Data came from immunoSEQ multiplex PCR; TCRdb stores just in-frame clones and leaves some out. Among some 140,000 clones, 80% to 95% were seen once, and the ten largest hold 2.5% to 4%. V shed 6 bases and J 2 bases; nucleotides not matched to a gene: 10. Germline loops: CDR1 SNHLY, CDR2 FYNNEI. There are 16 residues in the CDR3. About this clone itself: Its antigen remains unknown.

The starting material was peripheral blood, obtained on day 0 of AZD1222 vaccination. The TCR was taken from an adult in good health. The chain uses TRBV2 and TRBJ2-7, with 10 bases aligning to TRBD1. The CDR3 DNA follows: TGTGCCAGCAGCGACCTGAAAGGGACAGGGGCCTACGAGCAGTACTTC. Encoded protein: CASSDLKGTGAYEQYF.